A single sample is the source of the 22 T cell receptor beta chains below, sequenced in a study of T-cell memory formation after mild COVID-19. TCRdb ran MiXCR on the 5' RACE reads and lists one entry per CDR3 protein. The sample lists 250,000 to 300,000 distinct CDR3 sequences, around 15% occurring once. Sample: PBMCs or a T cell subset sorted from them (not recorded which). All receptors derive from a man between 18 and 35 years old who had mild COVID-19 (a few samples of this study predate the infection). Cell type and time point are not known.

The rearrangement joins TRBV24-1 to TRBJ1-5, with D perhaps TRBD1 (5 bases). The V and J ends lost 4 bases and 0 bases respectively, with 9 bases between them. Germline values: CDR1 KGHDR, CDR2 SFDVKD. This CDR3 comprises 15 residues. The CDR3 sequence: CATSESGRSNQPQHF. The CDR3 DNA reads TGTGCCACCAGTGAGTCAGGGCGTAGCAATCAGCCCCAGCATTTT.

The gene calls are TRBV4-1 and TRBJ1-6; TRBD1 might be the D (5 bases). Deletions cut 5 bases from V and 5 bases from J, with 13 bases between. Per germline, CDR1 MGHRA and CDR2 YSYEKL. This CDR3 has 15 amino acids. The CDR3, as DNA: TGCGCCAGCAGCGCCTCCGGGACTGATAATTCACCCCTCCACTTT. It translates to CASSASGTDNSPLHF.

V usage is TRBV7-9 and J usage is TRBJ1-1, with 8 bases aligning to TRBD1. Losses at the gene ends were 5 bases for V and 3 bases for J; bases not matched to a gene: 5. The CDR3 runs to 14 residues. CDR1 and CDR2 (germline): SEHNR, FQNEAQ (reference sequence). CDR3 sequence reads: CASSLEQGDTEAFF. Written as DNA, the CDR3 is TGTGCCAGCAGCCTCGAACAGGGGGACACTGAAGCTTTCTTT.

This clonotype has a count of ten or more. The CDR3 coding sequence is TGTGCCAGCAGACTTAGCGGCACCGGCGCAGATACGCAGTATTTT. This translates into CASRLSGTGADTQYF. The chain couples TRBV6-6 to TRBJ2-3; possible D gene TRBD2, 6 bases. CDR1 is MNHNY and CDR2 is SVGAGI in the germline V gene (reference sequence). V was cut by 6 bases and J by 4 bases, with 17 bases left in between. The CDR3 sequence is 15 residues long.

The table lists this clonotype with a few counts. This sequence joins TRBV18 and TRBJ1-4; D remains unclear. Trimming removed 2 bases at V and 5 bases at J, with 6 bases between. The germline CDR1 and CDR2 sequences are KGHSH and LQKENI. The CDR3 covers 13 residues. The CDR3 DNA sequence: TGTGCCAGCTCACCATCACAGAATGAAAAACTGTTTTTT. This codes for CASSPSQNEKLFF.

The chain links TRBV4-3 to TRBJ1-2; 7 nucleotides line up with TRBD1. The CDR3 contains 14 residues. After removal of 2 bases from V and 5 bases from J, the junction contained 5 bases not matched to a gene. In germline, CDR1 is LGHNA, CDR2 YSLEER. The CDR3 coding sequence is TGCGCCAGCAGCCAACGTGACAGGGATTATGGCTACACCTTC. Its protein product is CASSQRDRDYGYTF.

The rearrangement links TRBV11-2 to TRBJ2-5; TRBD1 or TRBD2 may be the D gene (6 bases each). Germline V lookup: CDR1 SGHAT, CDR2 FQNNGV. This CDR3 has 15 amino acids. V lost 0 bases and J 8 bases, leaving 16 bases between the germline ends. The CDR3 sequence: CASSLDPRRGDTQYF. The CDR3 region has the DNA TGTGCCAGCAGCTTAGATCCCAGGAGGGGGGATACCCAGTACTTC.

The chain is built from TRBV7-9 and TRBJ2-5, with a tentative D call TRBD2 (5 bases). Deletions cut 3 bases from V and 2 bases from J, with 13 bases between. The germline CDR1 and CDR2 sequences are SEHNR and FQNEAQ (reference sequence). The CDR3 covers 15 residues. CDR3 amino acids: CASSLGRAEQETQYF. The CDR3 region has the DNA TGTGCCAGCAGCTTGGGGAGAGCAGAACAAGAGACCCAGTACTTC.

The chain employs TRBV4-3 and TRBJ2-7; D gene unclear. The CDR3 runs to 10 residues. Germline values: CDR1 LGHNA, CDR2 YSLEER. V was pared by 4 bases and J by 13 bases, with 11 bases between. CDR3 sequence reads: CASSLVCPYV. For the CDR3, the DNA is TGCGCCAGCAGCCTTGTTTGTCCCTACGTC.

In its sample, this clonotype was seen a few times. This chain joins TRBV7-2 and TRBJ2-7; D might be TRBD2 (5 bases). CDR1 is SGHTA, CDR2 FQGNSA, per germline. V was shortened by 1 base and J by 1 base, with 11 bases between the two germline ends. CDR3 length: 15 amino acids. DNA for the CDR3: TGTGCCAGCAGCTTAGTCCGGGGTGGGTCCTACGAGCAGTACTTC. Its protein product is CASSLVRGGSYEQYF.

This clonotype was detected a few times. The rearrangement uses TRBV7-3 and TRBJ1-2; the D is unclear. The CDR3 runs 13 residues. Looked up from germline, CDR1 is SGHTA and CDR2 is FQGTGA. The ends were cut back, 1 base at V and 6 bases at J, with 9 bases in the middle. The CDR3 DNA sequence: TGTGCCAGCAGCTTAAACAGAGGCGATGGCTACACCTTC. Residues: CASSLNRGDGYTF.

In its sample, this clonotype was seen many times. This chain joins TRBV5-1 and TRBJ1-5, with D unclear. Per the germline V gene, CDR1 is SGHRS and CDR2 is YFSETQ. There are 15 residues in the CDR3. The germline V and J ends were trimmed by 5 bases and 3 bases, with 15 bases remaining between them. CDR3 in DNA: TGCGCCAGCAGATACGGGGTTGGGGACAATCAGCCCCAGCATTTT. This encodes CASRYGVGDNQPQHF.

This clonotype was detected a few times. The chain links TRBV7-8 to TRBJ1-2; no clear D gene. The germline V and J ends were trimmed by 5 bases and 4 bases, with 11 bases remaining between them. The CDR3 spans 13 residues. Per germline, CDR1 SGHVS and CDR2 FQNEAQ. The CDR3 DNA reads TGTGCCAGCAGCCCAAATCCAGCCTATGGCTACACCTTC. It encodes CASSPNPAYGYTF.

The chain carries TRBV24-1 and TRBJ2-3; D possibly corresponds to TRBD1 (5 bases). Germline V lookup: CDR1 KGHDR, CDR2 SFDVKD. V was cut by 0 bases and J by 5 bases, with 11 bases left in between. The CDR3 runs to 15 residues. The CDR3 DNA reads TGTGCCACCAGTGATTTGGGGGCTTTGGAAGATACGCAGTATTTT. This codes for CATSDLGALEDTQYF.

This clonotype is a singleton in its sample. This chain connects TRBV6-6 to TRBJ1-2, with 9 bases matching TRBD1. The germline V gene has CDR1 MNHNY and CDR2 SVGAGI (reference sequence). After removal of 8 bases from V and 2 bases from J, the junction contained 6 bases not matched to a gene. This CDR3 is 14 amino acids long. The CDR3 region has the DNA TGTGCCAGCGGGGGGGACAGGGAAAACTATGGCTACACCTTC. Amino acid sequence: CASGGDRENYGYTF.

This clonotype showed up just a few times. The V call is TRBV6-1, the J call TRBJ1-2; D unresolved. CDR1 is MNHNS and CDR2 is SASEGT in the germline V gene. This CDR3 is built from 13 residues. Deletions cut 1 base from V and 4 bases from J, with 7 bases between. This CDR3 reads CASSEGAVYGYTF. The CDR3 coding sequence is TGTGCCAGCAGTGAAGGGGCAGTCTATGGCTACACCTTC.

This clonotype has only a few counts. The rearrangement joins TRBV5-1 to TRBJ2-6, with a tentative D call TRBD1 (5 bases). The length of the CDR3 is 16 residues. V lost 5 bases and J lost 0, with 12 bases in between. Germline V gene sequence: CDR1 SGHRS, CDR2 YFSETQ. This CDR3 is CASRKQASSGANVLTF. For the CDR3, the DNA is TGCGCCAGCAGAAAACAGGCGAGCTCTGGGGCCAACGTCCTGACTTTC. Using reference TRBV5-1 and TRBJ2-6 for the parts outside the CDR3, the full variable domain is KAGVTQTPRYLIKTRGQQVTLSCSPISGHRSVSWYQQTPGQGLQFLFEYFSETQRNKGNFPGRFSGRQFSNSRSEMNVSTLELGDSALYLCASRKQASSGANVLTFGAGSRLTVL.

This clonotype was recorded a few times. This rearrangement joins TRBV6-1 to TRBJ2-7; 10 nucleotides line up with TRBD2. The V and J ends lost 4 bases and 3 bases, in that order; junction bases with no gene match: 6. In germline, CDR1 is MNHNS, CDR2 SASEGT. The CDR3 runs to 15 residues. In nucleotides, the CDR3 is TGTGCCAGCAGTGTTGTAGCGGGGGGAGTCTACGAGCAGTACGTC. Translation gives CASSVVAGGVYEQYV.

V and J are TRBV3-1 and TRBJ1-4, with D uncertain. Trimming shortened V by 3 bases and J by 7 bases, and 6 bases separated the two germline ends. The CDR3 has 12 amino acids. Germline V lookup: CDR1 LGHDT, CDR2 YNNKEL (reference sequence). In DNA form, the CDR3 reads TGTGCCAGCAGCCATGGACTTGAAAAACTGTTTTTT. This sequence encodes CASSHGLEKLFF.

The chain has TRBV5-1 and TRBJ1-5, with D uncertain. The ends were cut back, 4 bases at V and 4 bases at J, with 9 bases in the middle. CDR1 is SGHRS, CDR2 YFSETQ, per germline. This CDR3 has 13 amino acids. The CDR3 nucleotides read TGCGCCAGCAGCCCTGACCTGAATCAGCCCCAGCATTTT. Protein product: CASSPDLNQPQHF.

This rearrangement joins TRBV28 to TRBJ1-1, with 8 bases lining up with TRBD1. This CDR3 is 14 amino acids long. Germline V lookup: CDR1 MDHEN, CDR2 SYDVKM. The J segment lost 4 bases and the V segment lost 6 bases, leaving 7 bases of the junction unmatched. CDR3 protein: CASSLTGVITEAFF. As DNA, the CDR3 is TGTGCCAGCAGCTTGACAGGGGTTATCACTGAAGCTTTCTTT.

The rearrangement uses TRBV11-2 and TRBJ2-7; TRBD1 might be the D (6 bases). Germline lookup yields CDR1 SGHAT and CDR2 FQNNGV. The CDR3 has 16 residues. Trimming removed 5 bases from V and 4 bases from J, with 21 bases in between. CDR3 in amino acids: CASSPNPRGREYEQYF. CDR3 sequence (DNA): TGTGCCAGCAGCCCCAACCCCAGGGGCCGCGAATACGAGCAGTACTTC.